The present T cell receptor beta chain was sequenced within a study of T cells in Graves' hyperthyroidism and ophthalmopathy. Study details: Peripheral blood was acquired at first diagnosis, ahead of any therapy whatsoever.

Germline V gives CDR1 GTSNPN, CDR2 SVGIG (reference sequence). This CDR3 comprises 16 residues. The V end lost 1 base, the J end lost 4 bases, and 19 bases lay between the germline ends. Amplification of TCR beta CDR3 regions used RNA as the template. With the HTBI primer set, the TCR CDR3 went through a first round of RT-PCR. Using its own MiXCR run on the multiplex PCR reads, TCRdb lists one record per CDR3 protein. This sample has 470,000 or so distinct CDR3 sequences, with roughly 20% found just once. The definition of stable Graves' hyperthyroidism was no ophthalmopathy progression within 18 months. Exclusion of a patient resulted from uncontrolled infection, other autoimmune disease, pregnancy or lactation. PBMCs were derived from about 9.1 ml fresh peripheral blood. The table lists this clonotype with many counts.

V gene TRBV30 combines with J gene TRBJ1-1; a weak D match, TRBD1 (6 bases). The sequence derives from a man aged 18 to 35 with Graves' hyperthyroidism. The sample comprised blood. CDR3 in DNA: TGTGCCTGGAGTGACCCAGGGGCCCCCCAGGTCACTGAAGCTTTCTTT. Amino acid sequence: CAWSDPGAPQVTEAFF.